This T cell receptor (beta chain) was found in a study of T cell repertoires in cytomegalovirus infection. Using its own MiXCR run on the reads, TCRdb lists one record per CDR3 protein. The data show about 920,000 distinct CDR3 sequences, roughly 30% seen once. Only a few counts were recorded for this clonotype. The antigen is unknown. CDR3 length: 11 amino acids. The germline V and J ends were trimmed by 5 bases and 8 bases, with 9 bases remaining between them. Germline V CDR1 and CDR2: LGHNT, FRNRAP. This TCR was recovered from a human donor in good health (CMV status not recorded). Some clones in this sample may be carry-over from other donors' samples. The J gene is TRBJ1-1, the V gene TRBV12-5; D remains unclear. The material sequenced was cultured CD8+ T cells from PBMCs, taken from culture after CMV antigen stimulation. The CDR3 DNA reads as TGTGCTAGTGGTGAGGAGGGAGAAGCTTTCTTT. This encodes CASGEEGEAFF. The variable domain in full, with the rest retrieved from reference TRBV12-5 and TRBJ1-1, is DARVTQTPRHKVTEMGQEVTMRCQPILGHNTVFWYRQTMMQGLELLAYFRNRAPLDDSGMPKDRFSAEMPDATLATLKIQPSEPRDSAVYFCASGEEGEAFFGQGTRLTVV.